The 28 T cell receptor beta chains below come from one sample, sequenced in a study of neoadjuvant anti-PD-1 for oral cavity cancer. The sample's time point: after neoadjuvant nivolumab, at surgical resection. Measured with immunoSEQ multiplex PCR; TCRdb has only the in-frame clones, and not every one. The sample contains some 10,000 clones, around three fifths of which appear only once. Sequencing used tumor tissue, obtained after nivolumab (anti-PD-1) treatment. Source of these receptors: a person between 40 and 85 years old with oral cavity squamous cell carcinoma.

This chain connects TRBV7-9 to TRBJ2-5; D gene unclear. There are 16 residues in the CDR3. Germline lookup yields CDR1 SEHNR and CDR2 FQNEAQ (reference sequence). The ends were cut back, 6 bases at V and 4 bases at J, with 21 bases in the middle. CDR3 sequence: CASSLGSGLQGETQYF. CDR3 nucleotide sequence: TGTGCCAGCAGTTTGGGCTCGGGCCTCCAAGGAGAGACCCAGTACTTC. The full variable domain, completed using reference TRBV7-9 and TRBJ2-5, is DTGVSQNPRHKITKRGQNVTFRCDPISEHNRLYWYRQTLGQGPEFLTYFQNEAQLEKSRLLSDRFSAERPKGSFSTLEIQRTEQGDSAMYLCASSLGSGLQGETQYFGPGTRLLVL.

This chain uses TRBV6-6 with TRBJ1-1; no clear D. The CDR3 spans 13 residues. V was clipped by 2 bases and J by 11 bases, with 15 bases between them. CDR1 is MNHNY, CDR2 SVGAGI, per germline (reference sequence). In DNA form, the CDR3 reads TGTGCCAGCAGTTACGATCGAAACCGAGAGGCTTTCTTT. Residues: CASSYDRNREAFF.

The chain carries TRBV18 and TRBJ1-2; no reliable D call. Germline V gene data show CDR1 as KGHSH and CDR2 as LQKENI. The CDR3 runs 13 residues. V was cut by 1 base and J by 6 bases, with 9 bases left in between. CDR3 coding DNA: TGTGCCAGCTCACCACGAATGTGGGATGGCTACACCTTC. Its translation is CASSPRMWDGYTF. The full variable domain, completed using reference TRBV18 and TRBJ1-2, is NAGVMQNPRHLVRRRGQEARLRCSPMKGHSHVYWYRQLPEEGLKFMVYLQKENIIDESGMPKERFSAEFPKEGPSILRIQQVVRGDSAAYFCASSPRMWDGYTFGSGTRLTVV.

In this sample, this clone is large (0.1 to 1%). The chain recombines TRBV7-9 with TRBJ1-4, with D possibly being TRBD1 (5 bases). This CDR3 has 14 residues. Trimming removed 6 bases at V and 6 bases at J, with 14 bases between. Per the germline V gene, CDR1 is SEHNR and CDR2 is FQNEAQ (reference sequence). The CDR3 nucleotides are TGTGCCAGCAGTCGCCGACAGAGGGATGAAAAACTGTTTTTT. This sequence encodes CASSRRQRDEKLFF.

The V gene is TRBV6-5, the J gene TRBJ2-1, with 10 bases identical to TRBD2. The junction had 3 bases not matched to a gene; V was cut back by 4 bases and J by 3 bases. The germline CDR1 and CDR2 sequences are MNHEY and SVGAGI. This CDR3 spans 15 amino acids. This CDR3 reads CASSSLAGFYNEQFF. The CDR3 region has the DNA TGTGCCAGCAGTTCACTAGCGGGGTTCTACAATGAGCAGTTCTTC.

This clone was recorded a few times. The rearrangement links TRBV7-9 to TRBJ2-7, with D maybe TRBD2 (7 bases). This CDR3 contains 15 residues. CDR1 and CDR2 (germline): SEHNR, FQNEAQ (reference sequence). Trimming shortened V by 5 bases and J by 3 bases, and 17 bases separated the two germline ends. CDR3 protein: CASSLRGLAVYEQYF. CDR3 nucleotides: TGTGCCAGCAGCCTACGGGGGCTAGCGGTCTACGAGCAGTACTTC.

This clone has a handful of counts. The rearrangement uses TRBV6-4 and TRBJ2-1; D unclear. Looked up from germline, CDR1 is MRHNA and CDR2 is SNTAGT. Trimming shortened V by 5 bases and J by 4 bases, and 12 bases separated the two germline ends. This CDR3 spans 14 amino acids. Here the CDR3 reads CASSPSGNYNEQFF. The DNA for the CDR3 is TGTGCCAGCAGTCCCTCCGGAAATTACAATGAGCAGTTCTTC.

The CDR3 protein is CASSLRSALGPNTGELFF. The CDR3 DNA reads as TGTGCCAGCAGCTTAAGGTCGGCTTTGGGCCCCAACACCGGGGAGCTGTTTTTT. The rearrangement joins TRBV7-2 to TRBJ2-2; D remains ambiguous. V lost 2 bases and J lost 2, with 18 bases in between. This CDR3 is built from 18 residues. CDR1 and CDR2 from the germline V gene are SGHTA and FQGNSA.

This clone was seen a single time. CDR3 bases: TGTGCCAGCGTCTTAGTTGCAGGGGGCAACTACGAGCAGTACTTC. Amino acid sequence: CASVLVAGGNYEQYF. The chain joins TRBV11-2 to TRBJ2-7, with 8 bases that match TRBD1. Germline V gene lookup returns CDR1 SGHAT and CDR2 FQNNGV. J was trimmed by 3 bases and V by 8 bases; bases with no gene match: 12. The CDR3 has 15 amino acids.

This chain uses TRBV13 with TRBJ1-3; 9 bases are a match to TRBD1. The germline gives CDR1 PRHDT, CDR2 FYEKMQ (reference sequence). The length of the CDR3 is 17 residues. Trimming cost V 5 bases and J 2 bases; bases outside gene matches: 10. The CDR3 region is CASSRPQGAETGNTIYF. The CDR3 nucleotides are TGTGCCAGCAGCCGACCACAGGGGGCTGAAACTGGAAACACCATATATTTT. Filled out from reference TRBV13 and TRBJ1-3, the complete variable domain reads AAGVIQSPRHLIKEKRETATLKCYPIPRHDTVYWYQQGPGQDPQFLISFYEKMQSDKGSIPDRFSAQQFSDYHSELNMSSLELGDSALYFCASSRPQGAETGNTIYFGEGSWLTVV.

The genes are TRBV11-2 and TRBJ1-2; D unresolved. The CDR3 runs 14 residues. Germline CDR1 reads SGHAT; CDR2 reads FQNNGV. Trimming stripped 3 bases from V and 5 bases from J, with 13 bases between. CDR3 loop: CASSFHKGRYGYTF. The CDR3 region has the DNA TGTGCCAGCAGCTTTCACAAAGGACGGTATGGCTACACCTTC.

The chain employs TRBV27 and TRBJ2-7, with D possibly TRBD1 on 6 matching bases. CDR3 length equals 15 residues. CDR1 MNHEY and CDR2 SMNVEV come from the germline V gene (reference sequence). With 6 bases removed from V and 4 bases from J, the gap between germline ends came to 19 bases. CDR3 DNA sequence: TGTGCCAGCAGAAGGGGGAACAATCAGAAATACGAGCAGTACTTC. This gives the protein CASRRGNNQKYEQYF.

The chain carries TRBV11-1 and TRBJ1-2; the D is unclear. Trimming took off 0 bases at V and 2 bases at J, with 7 bases between the two ends. In germline, CDR1 is SGHAT, CDR2 FQDESV (reference sequence). The CDR3 length is 14 residues. Here the CDR3 reads CASSLAGSNYGYTF. CDR3 sequence (DNA): TGTGCCAGCAGCTTAGCTGGTTCCAACTATGGCTACACCTTC.

V gene TRBV5-1 combines with J gene TRBJ1-4; no reliable D call. V lost 6 bases to trimming and J lost 3 bases, with 18 bases between them. Germline assignment: CDR1 SGHRS and CDR2 YFSETQ. There are 16 residues in the CDR3. CDR3: CASNITAGLANEKLFF. Here the CDR3 DNA reads TGCGCCAGCAACATCACCGCGGGTCTTGCTAATGAAAAACTGTTTTTT.

V gene TRBV6-1 combines with J gene TRBJ1-1; 8 nucleotides agree with TRBD1. This CDR3 comprises 19 residues. Trimming cost V 1 base and J 4 bases; bases outside gene matches: 17. The germline gives CDR1 MNHNS, CDR2 SASEGT. For the CDR3, the DNA is TGTGCCAGCAGTGAAGGGGGGTTAGCAGGGGGCTTTGGAGGCACTGAAGCTTTCTTT. Translation gives CASSEGGLAGGFGGTEAFF.

This clone was detected a few times. The chain joins TRBV7-8 to TRBJ2-5; weak D call: TRBD2 (5 bases). Germline V gene lookup returns CDR1 SGHVS and CDR2 FQNEAQ. There are 16 residues in the CDR3. Trimming cost V 1 base and J 2 bases, with 14 bases left between them. CDR3 DNA: TGTGCCAGCAGCTTAGGAGATCCGGGGTCACAAGAGACCCAGTACTTC. This translates into CASSLGDPGSQETQYF.

The chain joins TRBV5-4 to TRBJ1-6; no definite D call. Trimming left V 4 bases short and J 7 bases short, with 9 bases between. This CDR3 is 13 amino acids long. The germline V gene has CDR1 SGHNT and CDR2 YYREEE (reference sequence). The CDR3 DNA is TGTGCCAGCAGCGCGGCTGCCAATTCACCCCTCCACTTT. It is translated as CASSAAANSPLHF.

The CDR3, as DNA: TGTGCCAGCACAGTAGGGGGAGAGCAGTTCTTC. This translates into CASTVGGEQFF. The J gene is TRBJ2-1, the V gene TRBV28; D perhaps matches TRBD1 (6 bases). The germline gives CDR1 MDHEN, CDR2 SYDVKM. Trimming pared 7 bases from V and 10 bases from J, leaving 11 bases between. The CDR3 has 11 amino acids.

The CDR3 loop reads CASSAAGRGGEKLFF. In nucleotides, the CDR3 is TGTGCCAGCAGTGCGGCGGGCAGGGGAGGTGAAAAACTGTTTTTT. This chain uses TRBV5-6 with TRBJ1-4; TRBD1 might be the D (6 bases). This CDR3 comprises 15 residues. V lost 5 bases to trimming and J lost 7 bases, with 18 bases between them. The V gene's germline CDR1 is SGHDT and CDR2 YYEEEE. The whole variable domain, remainder taken from reference TRBV5-6 and TRBJ1-4, is DAGVTQSPTHLIKTRGQQVTLRCSPKSGHDTVSWYQQALGQGPQFIFQYYEEEERQRGNFPDRFSGHQFPNYSSELNVNALLLGDSALYLCASSAAGRGGEKLFFGSGTQLSVL.

The chain carries TRBV5-6 and TRBJ2-7; TRBD1 or TRBD2 may be the D gene (5 bases each). Germline V gene sequence: CDR1 SGHDT, CDR2 YYEEEE. V lost 5 bases to trimming and J lost 2 bases, with 11 bases between them. This CDR3 comprises 13 residues. CDR3 loop: CASSPGTPYEQYF. The CDR3 nucleotides are TGTGCCAGCAGTCCCGGGACGCCCTACGAGCAGTACTTC.

This clone was observed a handful of times. This chain joins TRBV6-1 and TRBJ2-2; 11 nucleotides match TRBD2. Germline loops: CDR1 MNHNS, CDR2 SASEGT. The CDR3 extends over 15 amino acids. V lost 11 bases, J lost 4 bases, and 9 bases stayed unmatched. The CDR3 sequence is CALAGLAGGTGELFF. CDR3 in DNA: TGTGCCCTAGCAGGGCTAGCGGGGGGCACCGGGGAGCTGTTTTTT.

The CDR3 here is CASSVSSGNTIYF. DNA of the CDR3: TGTGCCAGCAGTGTAAGCTCTGGAAACACCATATATTTT. The V call is TRBV25-1, the J call TRBJ1-3; D remains ambiguous. The germline V and J ends were trimmed by 4 bases and 0 bases, with 4 bases remaining between them. From germline, CDR1 is MGHDK and CDR2 SYGVNS. CDR3 length: 13 residues.

This clone has only one observation. The V gene is TRBV5-1, the J gene TRBJ1-5; D gene unclear. The V gene lost 4 bases and the J gene lost 6 bases, with 8 bases spanning the gap. Germline V gene data show CDR1 as SGHRS and CDR2 as YFSETQ. CDR3 length: 12 amino acids. CDR3 sequence (DNA): TGCGCCAGCAGCCCGGAGGGTCAGCCCCAGCATTTT. Translated, it gives CASSPEGQPQHF.

The rearrangement uses TRBV19 and TRBJ1-2; 10 bases are shared with TRBD1. CDR3 length: 15 residues. J gave up 2 bases and V 3 bases, and 3 bases lay outside the gene matches. In germline, CDR1 is LNHDA, CDR2 SQIVND (reference sequence). The CDR3 sequence: CASSIRGQGNYGYTF. CDR3 DNA: TGTGCCAGTAGTATTCGGGGACAGGGGAACTATGGCTACACCTTC.

Here the CDR3 reads CSVRTGANEKLFF. The DNA for the CDR3 is TGCAGCGTTCGGACAGGGGCTAATGAAAAACTGTTTTTT. The rearrangement links TRBV29-1 to TRBJ1-4, with 9 nucleotides matching TRBD1. V lost 5 bases, J lost 3 bases, and 1 base stayed unmatched. The germline V gene encodes CDR1 SQVTM and CDR2 ANQGSEA. This CDR3 contains 13 residues.

This sequence joins TRBV20-1 and TRBJ1-3; no definite D call. The germline V and J ends were trimmed by 5 bases and 3 bases, with 5 bases remaining between them. This CDR3 region has 11 residues. Germline CDR1 reads DFQATT; CDR2 reads SNEGSKA (reference sequence). The CDR3 loop is CSAAVGNTIYF. CDR3 nucleotides: TGCAGTGCTGCGGTTGGAAACACCATATATTTT.

This chain connects TRBV28 to TRBJ2-3; D not certain. Deletions cut 6 bases from V and 4 bases from J, with 8 bases between. Per germline, CDR1 MDHEN and CDR2 SYDVKM. There are 12 residues in the CDR3. The CDR3 nucleotides are TGTGCCAGCAGCCCCATCGCAGATACGCAGTATTTT. It yields the protein CASSPIADTQYF.

This chain uses TRBV5-1 with TRBJ2-2; D remains unclear. The length of the CDR3 is 15 residues. V was shortened by 5 bases and J by 0 bases, with 11 bases between the two germline ends. Germline assignment: CDR1 SGHRS and CDR2 YFSETQ. The CDR3 loop reads CASSIQLANTGELFF. The DNA of the CDR3 is TGCGCCAGCAGTATACAGCTCGCGAACACCGGGGAGCTGTTTTTT.